Presented here are 19 T cell receptor beta chains from one specimen sequenced in a study of blood T cell repertoires in COVID-19. Repertoires were generated with immunoSEQ multiplex PCR, while TCRdb's copy carries only in-frame clones and drops some. The repertoire consists of fewer than 300,000 clones, with about 81% occurring once and the leading ten covering about 1.6%. Sequencing used peripheral blood. These TCRs come from a human donor with COVID-19, enrolled during active disease. The donor label of this sample is uncertain.

The J gene is TRBJ2-5, the V gene TRBV6-5; 7 bases map to TRBD2. CDR3 length: 15 residues. Germline trimming cut 7 bases from V and 3 bases from J; bases unmatched to any gene: 11. Germline assignment: CDR1 MNHEY and CDR2 SVGAGI. CDR3 residues: CASIWGGGMEETQYF. The CDR3 DNA reads as TGTGCCAGCATCTGGGGCGGGGGAATGGAAGAGACCCAGTACTTC.

This chain joins TRBV7-2 and TRBJ1-2; no firm D call. The CDR3 is 15 residues long. CDR1 is SGHTA and CDR2 is FQGNSA in the germline V gene. The V end lost 5 bases, the J end lost 7 bases, and 20 bases lay between the germline ends. CDR3: CASSPNQRQVRGYTF. CDR3 DNA sequence: TGTGCCAGCAGCCCAAATCAAAGGCAGGTCCGTGGCTACACCTTC.

The sample holds one count of this clone. V gene TRBV6-6 combines with J gene TRBJ1-1, with D perhaps TRBD1 (6 bases). The CDR3 is made up of 13 amino acids. Per germline, CDR1 MNHNY and CDR2 SVGAGI (reference sequence). V lost 2 bases to trimming and J lost 11 bases, with 15 bases between them. The CDR3 nucleotides read TGTGCCAGCAGTTACAGGACAGCGCGGGTCGCTTTCTTT. It yields the protein CASSYRTARVAFF.

The DNA for the CDR3 is TGTGCCAGCAGCCCTCGGTGGGCCAATTCACCCCTCCACTTT. As protein: CASSPRWANSPLHF. V is TRBV7-2 and J is TRBJ1-6; D gene uncertain. Germline V CDR1 and CDR2: SGHTA, FQGNSA. The CDR3 contains 14 residues. Trimming took off 5 bases at V and 7 bases at J, with 12 bases between the two ends.

The table lists this clone with a count of one. The chain links TRBV5-1 to TRBJ2-5; 12 nucleotides align to TRBD2. V shed 0 bases and J 0 bases; nucleotides not matched to a gene: 0. The CDR3 covers 16 residues. From germline, CDR1 is SGHRS and CDR2 YFSETQ. CDR3 amino acids: CASSLGTSGNQETQYF. As DNA, the CDR3 is TGCGCCAGCAGCTTGGGGACTAGCGGGAACCAAGAGACCCAGTACTTC.

V usage is TRBV30 and J usage is TRBJ1-1, with D tentatively TRBD1 (6 bases). V lost 1 base, J lost 1 base, and 7 bases lay in between. The V gene's germline CDR1 is GTSNPN and CDR2 SVGIG (reference sequence). The CDR3 runs to 13 residues. CDR3 loop: CAWSGQENTEAFF. The CDR3 bases are TGTGCCTGGAGTGGACAGGAGAACACTGAAGCTTTCTTT.

V and J are TRBV5-1 and TRBJ1-1, with TRBD1 as a possible D gene (5 bases). V lost 6 bases and J 6 bases, leaving 21 bases between the germline ends. The CDR3 is 15 residues long. The germline CDR1 and CDR2 sequences are SGHRS and YFSETQ. The CDR3 bases are TGCGCCAGCACCTCGACGCAGGGTGAGATGGCTGAAGCTTTCTTT. It specifies CASTSTQGEMAEAFF.

The V and J genes are TRBV30 and TRBJ1-1, with TRBD1 as a possible D gene (6 bases). The CDR3 length is 14 residues. Germline CDR1 GTSNPN, CDR2 SVGIG (reference sequence). Deletions cut 1 base from V and 1 base from J, with 10 bases between. The DNA for the CDR3 is TGTGCCTGGAGTGACCGGACAGCGAACACTGAAGCTTTCTTT. Protein: CAWSDRTANTEAFF.

The chain links TRBV7-9 to TRBJ1-5; D is unresolved. The germline gives CDR1 SEHNR, CDR2 FQNEAQ (reference sequence). V was cut by 4 bases and J by 5 bases, with 6 bases left in between. The CDR3 runs to 12 residues. CDR3 sequence: CASSYPDQPQHF. The CDR3 bases are TGTGCCAGCAGCTACCCGGATCAGCCCCAGCATTTT.

This rearrangement joins TRBV3-1 (or the pseudogene TRBV3-2) to TRBJ1-2; D remains ambiguous. Germline V CDR1 and CDR2: LGHDT, YNNKEL (reference sequence). The CDR3 is made up of 14 amino acids. V was clipped by 0 bases and J by 4 bases, with 9 bases between them. As DNA, the CDR3 is TGTGCCAGCAGCCAAGATCAGGTCGGCTATGGCTACACCTTC. This translates into CASSQDQVGYGYTF.

This sequence joins TRBV18 and TRBJ1-1; D gene ambiguous. V lost 2 bases, J lost 3 bases, and 16 bases lay in between. Germline V lookup: CDR1 KGHSH, CDR2 LQKENI. This CDR3 contains 16 residues. The CDR3 nucleotides are TGTGCCAGCTCACCAGAGTTGGCGAGAGGCGACACTGAAGCTTTCTTT. Translation gives CASSPELARGDTEAFF.

The chain has TRBV5-1 and TRBJ2-3; possible D gene TRBD2, 6 bases. In germline, CDR1 is SGHRS, CDR2 YFSETQ. V lost 0 bases and J 4 bases, leaving 18 bases between the germline ends. There are 17 residues in the CDR3. The CDR3 nucleotides read TGCGCCAGCAGCTTGGCCGAAGGTGCGGGGAGCGCAGATACGCAGTATTTT. Its translation: CASSLAEGAGSADTQYF. The full variable domain, with the rest looked up from reference TRBV5-1 and TRBJ2-3, is KAGVTQTPRYLIKTRGQQVTLSCSPISGHRSVSWYQQTPGQGLQFLFEYFSETQRNKGNFPGRFSGRQFSNSRSEMNVSTLELGDSALYLCASSLAEGAGSADTQYFGPGTRLTVL.

The chain joins TRBV5-1 to TRBJ2-6; D gene uncertain. The ends were cut back, 0 bases at V and 0 bases at J, with 7 bases in the middle. CDR3 length equals 16 residues. Germline loops: CDR1 SGHRS, CDR2 YFSETQ. The CDR3 DNA reads TGCGCCAGCAGCTTGGTGTCTGTCTCTGGGGCCAACGTCCTGACTTTC. Translating gives CASSLVSVSGANVLTF.

Concerning this clone itself: Because the CDR3's place on the DNA is in doubt, the DNA is left out and the CDR3 is given as listed by TCRdb. The rearrangement links TRBV28 to TRBJ1-2. Germline lookup yields CDR1 MDHEN and CDR2 SYDVKM. The CDR3 adds up to 12 amino acids, both ends counted. CDR3 amino acids: CASSFSVASGTF.

The sample holds a few counts of this clone. The DNA for the CDR3 is TGTGCCACCAGCAGAGGGACAGGGGTGCGGGAGCTGTTTTTT. This translates into CATSRGTGVRELFF. The chain has TRBV15 and TRBJ2-2, with 9 nucleotides matching TRBD1. Trimming removed 1 base from V and 9 bases from J; junction bases left unmatched: 3. The CDR3 covers 14 residues. In germline, CDR1 is LNHNV, CDR2 YYDKDF (reference sequence). The full variable domain, with the rest looked up from reference TRBV15 and TRBJ2-2, is DAMVIQNPRYQVTQFGKPVTLSCSQTLNHNVMYWYQQKSSQAPKLLFHYYDKDFNNEADTPDNFQSRRPNTSFCFLDIRSPGLGDTAMYLCATSRGTGVRELFFGEGSRLTVL.

CDR3: CASSQNTAGGYEQYF. The CDR3 DNA is TGTGCCAGCAGCCAGAATACTGCAGGGGGCTACGAGCAGTACTTC. The chain is built from TRBV14 and TRBJ2-7; TRBD1 agrees at 7 bases. Germline trimming cut 3 bases from V and 3 bases from J; bases unmatched to any gene: 8. Germline V gives CDR1 SGHDN, CDR2 FVKESK. This CDR3 spans 15 amino acids.

The rearrangement uses TRBV5-4 and TRBJ2-7; 8 nucleotides align to TRBD2. Germline V gene data show CDR1 as SGHNT and CDR2 as YYREEE (reference sequence). There are 14 residues in the CDR3. Germline trimming cut 5 bases from V and 4 bases from J; bases unmatched to any gene: 8. CDR3 protein: CASSFSGNGYEQYF. CDR3 sequence (DNA): TGTGCCAGCAGTTTTAGCGGGAATGGATACGAGCAGTACTTC.

The gene calls are TRBV11-2 and TRBJ2-7; 7 nucleotides align to TRBD2. Germline V CDR1 and CDR2: SGHAT, FQNNGV. This CDR3 has 16 amino acids. J lost 6 bases, V lost 5 bases, and 16 bases had no gene match. CDR3 in amino acids: CASSPSIGTTLLEQYF. CDR3 bases: TGTGCCAGCAGCCCGTCTATCGGGACTACTCTTCTCGAGCAGTACTTC. The full variable domain, in which reference TRBV11-2 and TRBJ2-7 provide the parts outside the CDR3, is EAGVAQSPRYKIIEKRQSVAFWCNPISGHATLYWYQQILGQGPKLLIQFQNNGVVDDSQLPKDRFSAERLKGVDSTLKIQPAKLEDSAVYLCASSPSIGTTLLEQYFGPGTRLTVT.

J is TRBJ1-1 and V is TRBV4-1; 7 bases are a match to TRBD1. This CDR3 has 16 amino acids. The germline CDR1 and CDR2 sequences are MGHRA and YSYEKL. V was pared by 4 bases and J by 1 base, with 9 bases of the junction left unmatched. The CDR3 region has the DNA TGCGCCAGCAGCCCCCCAGACAGGGCCGGGAACACTGAAGCTTTCTTT. Its translation: CASSPPDRAGNTEAFF.